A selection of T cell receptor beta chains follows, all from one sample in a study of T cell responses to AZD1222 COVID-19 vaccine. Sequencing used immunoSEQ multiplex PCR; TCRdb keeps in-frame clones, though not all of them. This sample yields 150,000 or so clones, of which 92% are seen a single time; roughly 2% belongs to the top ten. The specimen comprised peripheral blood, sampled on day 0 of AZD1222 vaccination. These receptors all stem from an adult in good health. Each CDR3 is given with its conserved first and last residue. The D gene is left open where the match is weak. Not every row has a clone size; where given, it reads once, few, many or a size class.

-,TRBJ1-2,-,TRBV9,TGTGCCAGCAGCTCCGTTGTGGGGTATGGCTACACCTTC,CASSSVVGYGYTF
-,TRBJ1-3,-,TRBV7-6,TGTGCCAGCAGCTTGGGTACCATCGGAGACACCATATATTTT,CASSLGTIGDTIYF
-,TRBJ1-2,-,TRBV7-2,TGTGCCAGCAGCACTGACTCAAACTATGGCTACACCTTC,CASSTDSNYGYTF
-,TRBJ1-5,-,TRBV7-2,TGTGCCAGCAGCTTAAGAATCGGAGATCAGCCCCAGCATTTT,CASSLRIGDQPQHF
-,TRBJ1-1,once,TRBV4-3,TGCGCCAGCAGCCCAGGACAGTTCGTGAACACTGAAGCTTTCTTT,CASSPGQFVNTEAFF
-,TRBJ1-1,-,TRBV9,TGTGCCAGCAGCGTAGATCAGTACGTAGCTTTCTTT,CASSVDQYVAFF
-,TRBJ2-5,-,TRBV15,TGTGCCACCAGCAGACCCGCAGATGGGATCCAGAAGACCCAGTACTTC,CATSRPADGIQKTQYF
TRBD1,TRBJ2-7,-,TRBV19,TGTGCCAGTAGTCCAGGGACAGTGAGCTACGAGCAGTACTTC,CASSPGTVSYEQYF
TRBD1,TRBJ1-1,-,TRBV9,TGTGCCAGCAGCGCAGCAGACCGGGACAGGCCTTGGACTGAAGCTTTCTTT,CASSAADRDRPWTEAFF
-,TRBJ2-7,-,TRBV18,TGTGCCAGCTCACCACCAGGGCCCTACGAGCAGTACTTC,CASSPPGPYEQYF
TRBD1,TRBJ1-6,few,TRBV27,TGTGCCAGCAGTCCCTGGGACAGGGGTAATTCACCCCTCCACTTT,CASSPWDRGNSPLHF
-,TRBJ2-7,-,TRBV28,TGTGCCAGCAGTTTATTTCGGGGGGCCGGCTACGAGCAGTACTTC,CASSLFRGAGYEQYF
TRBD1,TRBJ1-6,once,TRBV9,TGTGCCAGCAGCGTAGGGGACAGGAATTCACCCCTCCACTTT,CASSVGDRNSPLHF